This T cell receptor beta chain was sequenced during a study of blood T cell repertoires in COVID-19 (dated by TCRdb to the early 2020s). With regard to the full study: Samples covering the acute and convalescent phases of COVID-19 were provided by collaborators in the United States, Italy and Spain. The sample metadata nearly always contained a de-identified subject ID, COVID-19 status, age in years and sex. Where available, HLA class I and class II types were taken from metadata supplied by the sample provider and were not determined by assay-based typing. The repertoires were made available in a free public database intended to serve as a resource for research on the immune response to SARS-CoV-2. The prospective study material was composed of cDNA or gDNA derived from T cells, B-cell-depleted T cells, or PBMCs. The dataset comprised deeply sampled blood TCRbeta repertoires from subjects exposed to, actively infected with, or recovered from COVID-19. The samples were drawn from two sources: the first 160 participants of the ongoing ImmuneRACE study, and 1,000 to 1,500 subjects contributed by 6 global collaborators. Points the paper makes about the study in general: Clinical and demographic metadata were provided uncurated, with the amount varying by source and participant.

For this clone: It has no known antigen specificity. The record has no base qualities; no much larger clone is one base away.

TCRbeta CDR3 regions were amplified from genomic DNA by means of the immunoSEQ Assay, a bias-controlled multiplex PCR. In the original analysis: Nucleated cell counts per sample were estimated from amplification of reference gene primers within the assay. To quantify the absolute abundance of each unique TCRbeta CDR3 rearrangement, sequence reads were collapsed and filtered. Productive Simpson clonality was computed per sample as the square root of Simpson's diversity index over productive rearrangements. The source is immuneACCESS, and TCRdb retained only in-frame sequences with V and J called. Part of the clones is not carried over; for the studies checked, unresolved V genes explain less than half of this, and the remainder is unexplained. V, J and clone size are those of that table, while D and trimming were read from the DNA. The sample includes around 190,000 clones, with about 80% observed a single time. The top ten clonotypes cover about 1.5% of the sample.

The collaborating institutions used their own protocols to collect whole blood in K2EDTA tubes. For TCRbeta analysis, collaborator samples were shipped as frozen whole blood, as isolated PBMCs, or as DNA extracted from either sample type. The TCR comes from a human donor in a cohort sampled during active COVID-19. Sequencing was done on a sample of peripheral blood.

The nucleotide sequence reads as follows: TGTGCCACCCGCTTTAGCGGGCCCTACAATGAGCAGTTCTTC. Its amino acids are CATRFSGPYNEQFF. In this chain, TRBV28 is recombined with TRBJ2-1, and 7 junction bases match TRBD2. The CDR3, cysteine through phenylalanine, is 14 amino acids long. The sequence is cut down to CDR3 DNA, 42 bases in frame from base 1. Looking up the germline V gene yields CDR1 MDHEN and CDR2 SYDVKM. At the junction V is shortened by 10 bases and J by 2 bases; bases outside the gene matches: 8.